The 24 T cell receptor beta chains below were found in one sample sequenced in a study of ipilimumab plus nivolumab after autologous stem cell transplantation. TCRdb keeps only in-frame clones here, not all; method: immunoSEQ multiplex PCR. The sample has 8,000 to 13,000 clones; approximately 72% are singletons. Sequencing was performed on PBMCs, taken in a trial of ipilimumab plus nivolumab as post-transplant consolidation. Receptor source: a male donor with diffuse large B-cell lymphoma.

This chain uses TRBV5-1 with TRBJ2-2; 15 positions match TRBD2. The CDR3 totals 22 residues. CDR1 is SGHRS and CDR2 is YFSETQ in the germline V gene. Trimming removed 3 bases from V and 2 bases from J; junction bases left unmatched: 17. The DNA for the CDR3 is TGCGCCAGCAGCTCGCCTAGAACCTGGACTAGCGGGGGGGAGAAAAACACCGGGGAGCTGTTTTTT. Its protein product is CASSSPRTWTSGGEKNTGELFF.

The genes are TRBV7-2 and TRBJ1-1; D is ambiguous. Trimming stripped 3 bases from V and 2 bases from J, with 10 bases between. From germline, CDR1 is SGHTA and CDR2 FQGNSA. The CDR3 totals 14 residues. The CDR3 protein is CASSLYPGNTEAFF. CDR3 DNA sequence: TGTGCCAGCAGCTTGTATCCGGGTAACACTGAAGCTTTCTTT.

This clone is labeled medium-sized. This rearrangement joins TRBV7-3 to TRBJ2-1; D is unclear. Germline CDR1 is SGHTA and CDR2 is FQGTGA. V was trimmed by 6 bases and J by 5 bases, leaving 11 bases between them. The CDR3 runs 13 residues. CDR3 DNA sequence: TGTGCCAGCAGGTTCGGGCAGAACAATGAGCAGTTCTTC. Translation gives CASRFGQNNEQFF. Full variable domain (outside the CDR3, taken from reference TRBV7-3 and TRBJ2-1): GAGVSQTPSNKVTEKGKYVELRCDPISGHTALYWYRQSLGQGPEFLIYFQGTGAADDSGLPNDRFFAVRPEGSVSTLKIQRTERGDSAVYLCASRFGQNNEQFFGPGTRLTVL.

The chain uses TRBV11-1 and TRBJ1-1; a weak D match, TRBD1 (5 bases). CDR1 SGHAT and CDR2 FQDESV come from the germline V gene (reference sequence). The CDR3 covers 13 residues. Trimming shortened V by 5 bases and J by 4 bases, and 11 bases separated the two germline ends. This CDR3 is CASSHGGGTEAFF. The CDR3 nucleotides read TGTGCCAGCAGCCACGGGGGTGGCACTGAAGCTTTCTTT.

This clone was detected once. The chain employs TRBV29-1 and TRBJ2-1; TRBD2 matches 7 bases. V lost 5 bases, J lost 4 bases, and 5 bases stayed unmatched. CDR3 length equals 13 residues. Germline V CDR1 and CDR2: SQVTM, ANQGSEA. The CDR3 sequence is CSVRQRGYNEQFF. DNA for the CDR3: TGCAGCGTTCGCCAGCGGGGATACAATGAGCAGTTCTTC.

The chain is built from TRBV7-2 and TRBJ1-1, with 9 positions matching TRBD1. V lost 5 bases to trimming and J lost 7 bases; unmatched junction nucleotides: 11. CDR1 is SGHTA, CDR2 FQGNSA, per germline. This CDR3 spans 15 amino acids. Written as DNA, the CDR3 is TGTGCCAGCAGCGCATACAACAGGGGGCGTGATGAAGCTTTCTTT. This encodes CASSAYNRGRDEAFF.

The chain recombines TRBV4-1 with TRBJ2-5; the D call may be TRBD1 or TRBD2 (5 bases each). The CDR3 runs 16 residues. V shed 4 bases and J shed 1 base, with 16 bases lying between them. Looked up from germline, CDR1 is MGHRA and CDR2 is YSYEKL. The CDR3 here is CASSRGTGAIQETQYF. Written as DNA, the CDR3 is TGCGCCAGCAGCCGAGGGACCGGAGCCATCCAAGAGACCCAGTACTTC.

This clone appeared a single time. The genes are TRBV7-2 and TRBJ1-1; TRBD1 aligns across 7 bases. CDR3 length: 14 amino acids. CDR1 and CDR2 from the germline V gene are SGHTA and FQGNSA. J gave up 6 bases and V 1 base, and 5 bases lay outside the gene matches. The CDR3 bases are TGTGCCAGCAGCTTAGTATTCCAGGGGGCTGAAGCTTTCTTT. Amino acid sequence: CASSLVFQGAEAFF. The full variable domain, in which reference TRBV7-2 and TRBJ1-1 provide the parts outside the CDR3, is GAGVSQSPSNKVTEKGKDVELRCDPISGHTALYWYRQSLGQGLEFLIYFQGNSAPDKSGLPSDRFSAERTGGSVSTLTIQRTQQEDSAVYLCASSLVFQGAEAFFGQGTRLTVV.

The rearrangement uses TRBV19 and TRBJ2-7, with D perhaps matching TRBD2 (6 bases). Deletions cut 7 bases from V and 1 base from J, with 14 bases between. This CDR3 contains 14 residues. Germline assignment: CDR1 LNHDA and CDR2 SQIVND (reference sequence). CDR3 loop: CASMDGGVSYEQYF. DNA of the CDR3: TGTGCCAGTATGGACGGAGGGGTGTCCTACGAGCAGTACTTC.

This clone was seen a handful of times. An end of the junction differs from the germline gene, which may be a read error. The gene calls are TRBV7-9 and TRBJ1-1; D is unresolved. The CDR3 has 13 amino acids. Germline V CDR1 and CDR2: SEHNR, FQNEAQ (reference sequence). In nucleotides, the CDR3 is TGTGCCAGCAGCTGGACTAGGAACGCTGAAGCTTTCTTT. This translates into CASSWTRNAEAFF.

This sequence joins TRBV18 and TRBJ2-3; D gene uncertain. The CDR3 contains 15 residues. The germline CDR1 and CDR2 sequences are KGHSH and LQKENI. With 1 base removed from V and 4 bases from J, the gap between germline ends came to 12 bases. The CDR3 protein is CASSPLQRPPDTQYF. CDR3 DNA: TGTGCCAGCTCACCACTCCAGAGGCCCCCAGATACGCAGTATTTT.

This sequence joins TRBV28 and TRBJ2-5, with 8 bases fitting TRBD2. CDR3 length: 15 residues. V shed 6 bases, J shed 2 bases, and the junction held 8 bases outside the gene matches. CDR1 and CDR2 from the germline V gene are MDHEN and SYDVKM. The CDR3 is CASSRIGTRQETQYF. CDR3 coding DNA: TGTGCCAGCAGCCGAATCGGGACTAGACAAGAGACCCAGTACTTC.

This sequence joins TRBV27 and TRBJ2-7; 9 nucleotides match TRBD1. The J segment lost 4 bases and the V segment lost 4 bases, leaving 11 bases of the junction unmatched. Germline CDR1 MNHEY, CDR2 SMNVEV (reference sequence). The CDR3 extends over 16 amino acids. The CDR3 DNA follows: TGTGCCAGCAGTTCCACCGGGACAGGGAGGTTTTACGAGCAGTACTTC. Translating it yields CASSSTGTGRFYEQYF.

This clone occurred a few times. The rearrangement links TRBV7-9 to TRBJ2-7; possible D gene TRBD2, 5 bases. CDR3 length: 15 residues. CDR1 is SEHNR and CDR2 is FQNEAQ in the germline V gene (reference sequence). V gave up 6 bases and J gave up 4 bases, with 19 bases separating them. CDR3 DNA: TGTGCCAGCAGTAAAACGGAGGCCGGTGGATACGAGCAGTACTTC. Protein product: CASSKTEAGGYEQYF. Together with reference TRBV7-9 and TRBJ2-7, the CDR3 gives the full variable domain: DTGVSQNPRHKITKRGQNVTFRCDPISEHNRLYWYRQTLGQGPEFLTYFQNEAQLEKSRLLSDRFSAERPKGSFSTLEIQRTEQGDSAMYLCASSKTEAGGYEQYFGPGTRLTVT.

This clone is medium-sized by share. The CDR3 DNA is TGTGCCAGCAGCCCTGAGGGACTTTACAATCAGCCCCAGCATTTT. Its translation is CASSPEGLYNQPQHF. The chain combines TRBV7-6 with TRBJ1-5, with D tentatively TRBD1 (5 bases). The CDR3 covers 15 residues. V was cut by 5 bases and J by 3 bases, with 14 bases left in between. From germline, CDR1 is SGHVS and CDR2 FNYEAQ.

The chain has TRBV16 and TRBJ1-3; D is unresolved. Germline values: CDR1 KGHSY, CDR2 FQNENV. This CDR3 spans 15 amino acids. Trimming stripped 4 bases from V and 0 bases from J, with 10 bases between. The CDR3 loop reads CASSPGLNSGNTIYF. CDR3 sequence (DNA): TGTGCCAGCAGCCCCGGACTGAACTCTGGAAACACCATATATTTT.

The chain links TRBV5-4 to TRBJ1-5; D perhaps matches TRBD1 (5 bases). V was trimmed by 2 bases and J by 1 base, leaving 7 bases between them. Per the germline V gene, CDR1 is SGHNT and CDR2 is YYREEE (reference sequence). This CDR3 is built from 14 residues. The CDR3 DNA sequence: TGTGCCAGCAGCTTTCAGGGAAGCAATCAGCCCCAGCATTTT. Encoded protein: CASSFQGSNQPQHF.

The chain couples TRBV7-9 to TRBJ1-2, with 8 bases that match TRBD1. V shed 4 bases, J shed 5 bases, and the junction held 6 bases outside the gene matches. This CDR3 contains 14 residues. Germline V lookup: CDR1 SEHNR, CDR2 FQNEAQ (reference sequence). The CDR3 DNA reads as TGTGCCAGCAGCTCCTGGACAGGGACGTATGGCTACACCTTC. Translated, it gives CASSSWTGTYGYTF.

The chain employs TRBV5-8 and TRBJ1-1; D is perhaps TRBD1 (6 bases). The germline CDR1 and CDR2 sequences are SGHTS and YDEGEE. Trimming removed 5 bases at V and 4 bases at J, with 15 bases between. This CDR3 contains 14 residues. In DNA, the CDR3 is TGTGCCAGCAGATATGAACAGGGTTTCACTGAAGCTTTCTTT. It is translated as CASRYEQGFTEAFF.

J is TRBJ1-5 and V is TRBV6-1; D is uncertain. Trimming stripped 3 bases from V and 7 bases from J, with 4 bases between. The CDR3 totals 11 residues. The V gene's germline CDR1 is MNHNS and CDR2 SASEGT. CDR3 coding DNA: TGTGCCAGCAGTGACCGGCAGCCCCAGCATTTT. Translated: CASSDRQPQHF.

The V gene is TRBV28, the J gene TRBJ1-2; no reliable D call. CDR3 length: 12 amino acids. Germline loops: CDR1 MDHEN, CDR2 SYDVKM. The V end was cut by 2 bases, the J end by 5 bases, with 6 bases between. The CDR3 DNA is TGTGCCAGCAGTTTAGACACTTATGGCTACACCTTC. It specifies CASSLDTYGYTF.

V gene TRBV6-5 combines with J gene TRBJ1-5, with TRBD1 matching 8 bases. The CDR3 runs to 14 residues. Unmatched junction bases numbered 4, after V lost 4 bases and J lost 5 bases. Germline V gene lookup returns CDR1 MNHEY and CDR2 SVGAGI. CDR3 protein: CASSSTGGHQPQHF. In nucleotides, the CDR3 is TGTGCCAGCAGTTCAACAGGGGGGCATCAGCCCCAGCATTTT.

The V and J genes are TRBV6-6 and TRBJ2-5; D might be TRBD1 (6 bases). In germline, CDR1 is MNHNY, CDR2 SVGAGI (reference sequence). There are 16 residues in the CDR3. Trimming cost V 2 bases and J 11 bases, with 24 bases left between them. CDR3 nucleotides: TGTGCCAGCAGTTACGGGCCTGACAGGCCCAGTGGGGAGCAGTACTTC. It encodes CASSYGPDRPSGEQYF.

Only a few counts were recorded for this clone. The V gene is TRBV6-6, the J gene TRBJ2-7, with D perhaps matching TRBD2 (5 bases). Germline loops: CDR1 MNHNY, CDR2 SVGAGI (reference sequence). CDR3 length: 13 residues. V was clipped by 0 bases and J by 5 bases, with 8 bases between them. Here the CDR3 DNA reads TGTGCCAGCAGTTACTCTTCGGGGAACGAGCAGTACTTC. Translation: CASSYSSGNEQYF.